The 11 T cell receptor beta chains below were found in one sample sequenced in a study of identical twins. TCRdb passed the 5' RACE reads through MiXCR, listing each CDR3 protein once. The top ten clones hold around 1.5% of a sample with about 890,000 distinct CDR3 sequences, 10% to 15% of them seen once. These records were also assigned to another study, of yellow fever vaccine responses in identical twins.

The sequenced sample consisted of PBMCs. Source of these receptors: a woman aged 18-30 years in good health.

This clonotype showed up just a few times. This chain uses TRBV5-6 with TRBJ1-3; D is possibly TRBD1 (5 bases). The V and J ends lost 4 bases and 0 bases respectively, with 11 bases between them. Per germline, CDR1 SGHDT and CDR2 YYEEEE. The CDR3 totals 15 residues. The CDR3 nucleotides read TGTGCCAGCAGCCGTGGGGGGAGCTCTGGAAACACCATATATTTT. This gives the protein CASSRGGSSGNTIYF.

The chain joins TRBV2 to TRBJ2-2; 12 nucleotides match TRBD2. The CDR3 length is 14 residues. The V gene's germline CDR1 is SNHLY and CDR2 FYNNEI. J gave up 4 bases and V 6 bases, and 0 bases lay outside the gene matches. The CDR3 sequence is CASRTSGSTGELFF. In nucleotides, the CDR3 is TGTGCCAGCAGGACTAGCGGGAGCACCGGGGAGCTGTTTTTT.

The chain has TRBV14 and TRBJ2-2; D remains ambiguous. V shed 0 bases and J shed 1 base, with 6 bases lying between them. CDR1 SGHDN and CDR2 FVKESK come from the germline V gene. This CDR3 has 15 amino acids. For the CDR3, the DNA is TGTGCCAGCAGCCAAGATGGATTGAACACCGGGGAGCTGTTTTTT. Translated: CASSQDGLNTGELFF.

This clonotype was counted ten times or more. V usage is TRBV3-1 and J usage is TRBJ2-1; no definite D call. Germline V gene data show CDR1 as LGHDT and CDR2 as YNNKEL (reference sequence). V dropped 2 bases and J dropped 5 bases, with 7 bases sitting between them. The CDR3 sequence is 13 residues long. The CDR3 region has the DNA TGTGCCAGCAGCCAATATCCTAACAATGAGCAGTTCTTC. It specifies CASSQYPNNEQFF.

The rearrangement uses TRBV19 and TRBJ2-7; TRBD2 aligns across 9 bases. CDR1 is LNHDA, CDR2 SQIVND, per germline (reference sequence). The length of the CDR3 is 15 residues. J was trimmed by 2 bases and V by 8 bases; bases with no gene match: 10. CDR3 sequence (DNA): TGTGCCAGTGGGGTAGCGGGAGTTCCCACCTACGAGCAGTACTTC. This translates into CASGVAGVPTYEQYF.

This chain connects TRBV4-1 to TRBJ2-6; D is unclear. The CDR3 has 17 residues. Deletions cut 0 bases from V and 0 bases from J, with 9 bases between. The germline gives CDR1 MGHRA, CDR2 YSYEKL. CDR3 in DNA: TGCGCCAGCAGCCAAGATCGCAGCCGCTCTGGGGCCAACGTCCTGACTTTC. It specifies CASSQDRSRSGANVLTF.

In this sample, this clonotype turned up a few times. The J gene is TRBJ2-1, the V gene TRBV7-7; TRBD2 matches at 7 bases. The germline V gene encodes CDR1 SSHAT and CDR2 FNYEAQ (reference sequence). CDR3 size: 15 residues. V shed 4 bases, J shed 4 bases, and the junction held 7 bases outside the gene matches. CDR3 DNA: TGTGCCAGCAGCTCCTCCAGCGGGGCTTACAATGAGCAGTTCTTC. The encoded protein is CASSSSSGAYNEQFF.

This clonotype was seen more than once but under ten times. This chain links TRBV3-1 with TRBJ1-2; TRBD1 agrees at 7 bases. Germline values: CDR1 LGHDT, CDR2 YNNKEL (reference sequence). V shed 0 bases and J 6 bases; nucleotides not matched to a gene: 10. The CDR3 sequence is 16 residues long. The CDR3 region has the DNA TGTGCCAGCAGCCAAGACGTGTCAGGGGGAGGGCATGGCTACACCTTC. Translated: CASSQDVSGGGHGYTF.

This clonotype was counted ten times or more. The chain uses TRBV12-3 or TRBV12-4 and TRBJ2-6; TRBD2 is a possible D gene (6 bases). V lost 1 base and J lost 4, with 11 bases in between. This CDR3 contains 16 residues. The CDR3 nucleotides are TGTGCCAGCAGTTTAGAAGGAGGGCCAGGGGCCAACGTCCTGACTTTC. Encoded protein: CASSLEGGPGANVLTF.

V is TRBV20-1 and J is TRBJ2-2; maybe TRBD2 (5 bases). Germline V lookup: CDR1 DFQATT, CDR2 SNEGSKA (reference sequence). Between the trimmed V and J ends, which lost 5 bases and 5 bases, there was a span of 15 bases. This CDR3 is built from 14 residues. The DNA for the CDR3 is TGCAGTGCTGGACTCCCAGGTGGGACCGGGGAGCTGTTTTTT. Amino acid sequence: CSAGLPGGTGELFF.

The rearrangement links TRBV29-1 to TRBJ2-2, with 9 positions matching TRBD1. There are 14 residues in the CDR3. V was pared by 8 bases and J by 3 bases, with 7 bases of the junction left unmatched. Germline CDR1 is SQVTM and CDR2 is ANQGSEA. Here the CDR3 reads CSIDRGIDTGELFF. The DNA of the CDR3 is TGCAGCATAGACAGGGGGATTGACACCGGGGAGCTGTTTTTT.